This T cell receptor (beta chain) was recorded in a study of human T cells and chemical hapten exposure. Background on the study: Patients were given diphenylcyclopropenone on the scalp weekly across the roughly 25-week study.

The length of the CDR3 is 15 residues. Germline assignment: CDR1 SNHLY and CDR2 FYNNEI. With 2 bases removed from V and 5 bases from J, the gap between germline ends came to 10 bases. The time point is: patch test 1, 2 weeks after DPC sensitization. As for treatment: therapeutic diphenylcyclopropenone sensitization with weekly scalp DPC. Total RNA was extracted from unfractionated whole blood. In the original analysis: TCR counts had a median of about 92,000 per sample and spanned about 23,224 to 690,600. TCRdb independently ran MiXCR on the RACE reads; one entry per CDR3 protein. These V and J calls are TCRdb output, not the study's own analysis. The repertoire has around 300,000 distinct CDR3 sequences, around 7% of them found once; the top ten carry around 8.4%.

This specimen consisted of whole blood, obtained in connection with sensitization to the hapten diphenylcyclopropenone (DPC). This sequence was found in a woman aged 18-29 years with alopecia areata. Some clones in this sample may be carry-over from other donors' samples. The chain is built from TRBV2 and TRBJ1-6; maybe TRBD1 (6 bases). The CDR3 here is CASSESQGHNSPLHF. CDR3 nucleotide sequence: TGTGCCAGCAGTGAAAGCCAGGGGCATAATTCACCCCTCCACTTT.